Listed below are T cell receptor beta chains from one sample, sequenced in a study of Ad26.COV2.S vaccination and SARS-CoV-2 variants. Assay: immunoSEQ multiplex PCR; the TCRdb copy retains only in-frame clones and omits some. The sample carries 300,000 to 400,000 clones, 80% to 90% recorded once. The source material was peripheral blood, sampled in a trial of Ad26.COV2.S vaccine versus placebo. These receptors came from a person aged 18-60 years who received the Ad26.COV2.S COVID-19 vaccine or a placebo. Both conserved end residues are part of each CDR3. The D gene is left open where the match is weak.

v_call	d_call	j_call	cdr3_aa	cdr3_nt
TRBV6-1	.	TRBJ2-7	CASSEGGLTEQYF	TGTGCCAGCAGTGAAGGGGGTCTTACCGAGCAGTACTTC
TRBV28	TRBD1	TRBJ1-1	CASSPRDRGNTEAFF	TGTGCCAGCAGTCCCCGGGACAGGGGGAACACTGAAGCTTTCTTT
TRBV15	TRBD1	TRBJ1-5	CATSRGDRGSNQPQHF	TGTGCCACCAGCAGAGGGGACAGGGGGAGCAATCAGCCCCAGCATTTT
TRBV5-1	TRBD1	TRBJ1-6	CASSFSFDRDNSPLHF	TGCGCCAGCAGCTTTTCTTTTGACAGGGATAATTCACCCCTCCACTTT
TRBV2	.	TRBJ1-2	CASISGSGSGYTF	TGTGCCAGCATTTCCGGGTCGGGCAGTGGCTACACCTTC
TRBV6-5	.	TRBJ1-2	CASSYSGGETNYGYTF	TGTGCCAGCAGTTACTCGGGGGGCGAAACTAACTATGGCTACACCTTC
TRBV19	TRBD1	TRBJ1-1	CASSRNADRVAEAFF	TGTGCCAGTAGTCGAAACGCGGACAGGGTAGCTGAAGCTTTCTTT
TRBV29-1	.	TRBJ2-6	CSVWGHPKSGANVLTF	TGCAGCGTGTGGGGACACCCCAAATCTGGGGCCAACGTCCTGACTTTC
TRBV11-3	TRBD1	TRBJ2-7	CASSSRDSYEQYF	TGTGCCAGCAGCTCCCGGGACAGCTACGAGCAGTACTTC
TRBV27	.	TRBJ2-3	CASSLKGFRADTQYF	TGTGCCAGCAGTTTAAAAGGGTTCCGAGCAGATACGCAGTATTTT